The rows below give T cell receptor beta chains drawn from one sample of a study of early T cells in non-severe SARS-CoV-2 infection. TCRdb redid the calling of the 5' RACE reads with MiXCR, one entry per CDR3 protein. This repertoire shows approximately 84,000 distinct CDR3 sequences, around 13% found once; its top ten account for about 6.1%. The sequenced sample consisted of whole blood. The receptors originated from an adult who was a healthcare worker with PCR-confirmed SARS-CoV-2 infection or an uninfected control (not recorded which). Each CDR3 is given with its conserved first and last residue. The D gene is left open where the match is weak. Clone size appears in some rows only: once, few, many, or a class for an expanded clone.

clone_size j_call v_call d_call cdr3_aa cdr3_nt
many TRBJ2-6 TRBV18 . CASSPTSGANVLTF TGTGCCAGCTCACCTACGAGTGGGGCCAACGTCCTGACTTTC
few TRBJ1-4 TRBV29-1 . CSVVRQGNEKLFF TGCAGCGTTGTAAGGCAGGGTAATGAAAAACTGTTTTTT
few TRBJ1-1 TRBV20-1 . CSAHQWNTEAFF TGCAGTGCCCACCAGTGGAACACTGAAGCTTTCTTT
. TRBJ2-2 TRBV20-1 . CSARVGTGELFF TGCAGTGCTAGAGTGGGCACCGGGGAGCTGTTTTTT
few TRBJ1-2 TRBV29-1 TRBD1 CSVDRDSAYGYTF TGCAGCGTTGACCGGGACAGCGCCTATGGCTACACCTTC
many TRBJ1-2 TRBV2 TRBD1 CASSGDSNYGYTF TGTGCCAGCAGTGGGGACAGCAACTATGGCTACACCTTC
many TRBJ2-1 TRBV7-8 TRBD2 CASSPYSGAEQFF TGTGCCAGCAGCCCCTATAGCGGGGCTGAGCAGTTCTTC
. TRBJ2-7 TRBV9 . CASSVEPLRADLLGEQYF TGTGCCAGCAGCGTAGAACCCCTCCGGGCGGACCTTTTGGGGGAGCAGTACTTC
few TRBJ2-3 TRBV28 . CASSSLPDRVDTQYF TGTGCCAGCAGTTCCCTCCCGGACCGAGTGGATACGCAGTATTTT
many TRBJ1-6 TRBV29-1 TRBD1 CSVASGGSNSPLHF TGCAGCGTCGCGTCAGGGGGCTCCAATTCACCCCTCCACTTT
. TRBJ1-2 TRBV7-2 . CASSLSPPSYYGYTF TGTGCCAGCAGCTTATCTCCGCCGTCTTACTATGGCTACACCTTC
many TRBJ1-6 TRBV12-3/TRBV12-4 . CASSLSEVHNSPLHF TGTGCCAGCAGTTTATCGGAGGTTCATAATTCACCCCTCCACTTT
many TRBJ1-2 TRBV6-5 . CASSYHPNSPRNYGYTF TGTGCCAGCAGTTACCACCCTAATTCACCGCGTAACTATGGCTACACCTTC
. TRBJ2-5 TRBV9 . CASSVDTGGTQYF TGTGCCAGCAGCGTAGACACCGGCGGGACCCAGTACTTC
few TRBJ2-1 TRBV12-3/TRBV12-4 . CASSFLVQTDNEQFF TGTGCCAGCAGTTTCCTAGTACAGACCGACAATGAGCAGTTCTTC
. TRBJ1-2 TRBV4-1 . CASSLQWGDGYTF TGCGCCAGCAGCCTCCAATGGGGGGATGGCTACACCTTC
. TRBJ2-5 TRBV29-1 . CSVEFSAIGETQYF TGCAGCGTTGAATTCTCGGCCATCGGAGAGACCCAGTACTTC
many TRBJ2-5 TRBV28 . CASRMTDSQETQYF TGTGCCAGCAGGATGACTGACAGCCAAGAGACCCAGTACTTC
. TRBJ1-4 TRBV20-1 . CSARLSEKLFF TGCAGTGCTAGACTCTCGGAAAAACTGTTTTTT
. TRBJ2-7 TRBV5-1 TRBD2 CASSLVGGTSGTYEQYF TGCGCCAGCAGCTTGGTTGGCGGTACTAGCGGGACCTACGAGCAGTACTTC
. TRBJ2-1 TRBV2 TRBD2 CASSEESGRHNEQFF TGTGCCAGCAGTGAAGAGAGCGGGAGGCACAATGAGCAGTTCTTC
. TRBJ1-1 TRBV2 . CASFLRPDTEAFF TGTGCCAGCTTTTTAAGGCCAGACACTGAAGCTTTCTTT
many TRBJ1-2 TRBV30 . CAWGRDRYGYTF TGTGCCTGGGGTCGGGACCGCTATGGCTACACCTTC
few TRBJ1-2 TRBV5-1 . CASSLYSEAANYGYTF TGCGCCAGCAGCTTGTACTCCGAAGCCGCTAACTATGGCTACACCTTC
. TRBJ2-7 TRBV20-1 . CSAAGRGRGPYEQYF TGCAGTGCCGCCGGGAGAGGGAGGGGGCCCTACGAGCAGTACTTC
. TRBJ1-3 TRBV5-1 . CASSPGALGSGNTIYF TGCGCCAGCAGCCCAGGGGCCCTCGGCTCTGGAAACACCATATATTTT
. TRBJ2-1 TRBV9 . CASSVIEAPSPVQFF TGTGCCAGCAGCGTGATTGAGGCACCCTCCCCAGTGCAGTTCTTC
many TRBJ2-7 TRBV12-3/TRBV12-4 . CASSLLPEPYEQYF TGTGCCAGCAGTTTACTTCCGGAACCCTACGAGCAGTACTTC
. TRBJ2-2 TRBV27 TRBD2 CASSFWAGGPAGELFF TGTGCCAGCAGTTTTTGGGCGGGGGGGCCCGCCGGGGAGCTGTTTTTT
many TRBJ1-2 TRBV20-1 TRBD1 CSAAPFQGAGGYTF TGCAGTGCTGCCCCTTTTCAGGGGGCGGGAGGCTACACCTTC
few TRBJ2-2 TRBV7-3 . CASSEIAGELFF TGTGCCAGCAGCGAAATCGCCGGGGAGCTGTTTTTT
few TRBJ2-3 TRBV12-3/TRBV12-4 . CASSLIGLAETDTQYF TGTGCCAGCAGTTTAATCGGGTTAGCGGAGACAGATACGCAGTATTTT
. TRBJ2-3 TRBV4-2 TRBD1 CASSQFDRGDDTQYF TGTGCCAGCAGCCAATTCGACAGGGGGGACGATACGCAGTATTTT
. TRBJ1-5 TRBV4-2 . CASSQATDSNQPQHF TGTGCCAGCAGCCAAGCGACAGATAGCAATCAGCCCCAGCATTTT
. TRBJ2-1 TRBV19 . CASSMNDGSYNEQFF TGTGCCAGTAGTATGAATGATGGGTCCTACAATGAGCAGTTCTTC
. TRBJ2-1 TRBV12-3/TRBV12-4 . CASSLEGLVNEQFF TGTGCCAGCAGTTTAGAGGGACTTGTCAATGAGCAGTTCTTC
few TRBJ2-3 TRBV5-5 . CASSLIMGDTQYF TGTGCCAGCAGCCTTATAATGGGGGATACGCAGTATTTT
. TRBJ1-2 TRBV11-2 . CASSLGDGIYGYTF TGTGCCAGCAGCTTAGGGGACGGAATCTATGGCTACACCTTC
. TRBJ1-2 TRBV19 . CASSKTLGTPDNYGYTF TGTGCCAGTAGTAAAACCCTCGGGACACCAGATAACTATGGCTACACCTTC
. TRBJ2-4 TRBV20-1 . CSASSSRVAKNIQYF TGCAGTGCTAGCTCCTCCCGGGTCGCCAAAAACATTCAGTACTTC
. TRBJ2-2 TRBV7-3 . CASSSTFYGGTGELFF TGTGCCAGCAGCTCCACCTTTTACGGAGGCACCGGGGAGCTGTTTTTT
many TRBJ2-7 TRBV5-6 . CASSTGPISYEQYF TGTGCCAGCAGCACGGGACCAATATCCTACGAGCAGTACTTC
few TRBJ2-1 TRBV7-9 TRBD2 CASSSSSGAYLGGLYNEQFF TGTGCCAGCAGCTCATCAAGCGGGGCCTATTTGGGAGGGCTATACAATGAGCAGTTCTTC
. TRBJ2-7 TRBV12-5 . CASGLRVLGTSSSYEQYF TGTGCTAGTGGTTTGAGAGTCCTTGGGACCTCCAGCTCCTACGAGCAGTACTTC
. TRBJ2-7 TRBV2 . CASSERIYWDEQYF TGTGCCAGCAGTGAAAGGATCTACTGGGACGAGCAGTACTTC
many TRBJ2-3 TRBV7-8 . CASSLAWMQEDTQYF TGTGCCAGCAGCTTAGCGTGGATGCAGGAAGATACGCAGTATTTT
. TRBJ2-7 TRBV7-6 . CASRQDAGSYEQYF TGTGCCAGCAGACAAGACGCGGGCTCCTACGAGCAGTACTTC
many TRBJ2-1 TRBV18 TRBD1 CASRMGQGLDEQFF TGTGCCAGCCGTATGGGACAGGGGCTAGATGAGCAGTTCTTC
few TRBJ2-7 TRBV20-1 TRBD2 CSASGVNSGRALSYEQYF TGCAGTGCTAGCGGGGTGAATAGCGGGAGGGCACTGAGCTACGAGCAGTACTTC
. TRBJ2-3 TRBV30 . CAWSRSSVDTQYF TGTGCCTGGAGTAGGAGTTCCGTAGATACGCAGTATTTT
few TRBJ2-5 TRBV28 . CASRRQETQYF TGTGCCAGCAGGCGCCAAGAGACCCAGTACTTC
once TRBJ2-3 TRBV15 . CATSRDPSRGTDTQYF TGTGCCACCAGCAGAGATCCTAGCCGGGGCACAGATACGCAGTATTTT
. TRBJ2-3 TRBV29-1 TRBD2 CSVEDLSGGVPDTQYF TGCAGCGTTGAAGATCTTAGCGGGGGTGTCCCAGATACGCAGTATTTT
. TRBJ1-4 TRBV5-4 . CASSGQGEKLFF TGTGCCAGCAGCGGCCAGGGTGAAAAACTGTTTTTT
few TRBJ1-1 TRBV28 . CASSLERAGKAFF TGTGCCAGCAGTTTAGAGAGGGCAGGGAAAGCTTTCTTT